This TCR beta chain was captured in a study of type 1 regulatory T cells. Study-level information: T-allo10 is an in vitro-generated, Tr1-enriched CD4 T cell product specific for alloantigen.

Overall study findings and caveats: Tr1 cells had a more restricted TCR repertoire than non-Tr1 cells.

A single record per CDR3 protein comes from TCRdb applying MiXCR to the reads. The data contain several thousand distinct CDR3 sequences, roughly a quarter of them singletons. This clonotype was observed many times. What it binds is unknown. The germline CDR1 and CDR2 sequences are LGHDT and YNNKEL (reference sequence). Trimming took 4 bases from V and 4 from J, leaving 17 bases between them. The length of the CDR3 is 16 residues. The clonotype was recovered from a human donor in good health. The rearrangement joins TRBV3-1 to TRBJ2-1; maybe TRBD1 (5 bases). The specimen sequenced was cultured type 1 regulatory T (Tr1) cells, either the whole culture or a sorted fraction (not recorded which). The CDR3 protein is CASSPPRAPGYNEQFF. DNA of the CDR3: TGTGCCAGCAGCCCCCCAAGGGCACCAGGGTACAATGAGCAGTTCTTC.